These 20 T cell receptor beta chains were sequenced from one sample in a study of T cells expressing NK-cell markers. One entry per CDR3 protein, without DNA, is what TCRdb gives after re-calling the 5' RACE reads. The sample spans about 8,000 distinct CDR3 sequences; the ten largest clones claim 10%. Sequencing used blood T cells: a sorted CD56 or NKG2C T cell subset, CD4+ or CD8+ T cells, or bulk PBMC T cells (not recorded which). Receptors were obtained from a man aged 18 to 30 in good health.

This rearrangement joins TRBV10-3 to TRBJ2-7; TCRdb lists TRBD1, though no DNA is available to test this call. The V gene's germline CDR1 is ENHRY and CDR2 SYGVKD. This CDR3 spans 15 amino acids. CDR3 region: CAVTRWGQGVFEQYF.

This clonotype registers medium-sized by frequency. The chain uses TRBV20-1 and TRBJ2-1. This CDR3 is 13 amino acids long. Germline loops: CDR1 DFQATT, CDR2 SNEGSKA (reference sequence). The CDR3 protein is CSVWDRVYNEQFF.

V and J are TRBV12-3 or TRBV12-4 and TRBJ2-5; TCRdb proposes TRBD1, but this gene call is untestable without DNA. The CDR3 totals 14 residues. CDR3 sequence reads: CASRQTGPSETQYF.

The chain uses TRBV19 and TRBJ2-7. This CDR3 is built from 14 residues. Germline CDR1 LNHDA, CDR2 SQIVND (reference sequence). CDR3 loop: CASSIDHTSYEQYF.

This clonotype counts as medium-sized by frequency. The chain combines TRBV12-3 or TRBV12-4 with TRBJ1-4; the TCRdb call, TRBD1, lacks DNA for checking. This CDR3 region has 16 residues. The CDR3: CASSLRPRDSYEKLFF.

This clonotype is identified as medium-sized from frequency. The chain links TRBV5-1 to TRBJ2-1; TCRdb returns TRBD1, unconfirmable since there is no DNA. From germline, CDR1 is SGHRS and CDR2 YFSETQ. CDR3 length: 12 residues. CDR3: CASSLSGDEQFF. Full variable domain (remainder filled in from reference TRBV5-1 and TRBJ2-1): KAGVTQTPRYLIKTRGQQVTLSCSPISGHRSVSWYQQTPGQGLQFLFEYFSETQRNKGNFPGRFSGRQFSNSRSEMNVSTLELGDSALYLCASSLSGDEQFFGPGTRLTVL.

Frequency places this clonotype as medium-sized. The chain is built from TRBV11-2 and TRBJ2-7. The CDR3 runs to 13 residues. Germline lookup yields CDR1 SGHAT and CDR2 FQNNGV. This chain's CDR3 is CASSSFSSLEQYF.

This clonotype registers medium-sized (0.01 to 0.1%) by frequency. The chain joins TRBV20-1 to TRBJ2-4; TCRdb's D gene call, TRBD1, goes unchecked for lack of DNA. CDR1 and CDR2 (germline): DFQATT, SNEGSKA (reference sequence). The CDR3 is 15 residues long. The CDR3 sequence: CSARAPRQGQNIQYF.

The CDR3 region is CASSFRRDQETQYF. The chain joins TRBV7-3 to TRBJ2-5. The germline V gene has CDR1 SGHTA and CDR2 FQGTGA. The CDR3 loop spans 14 amino acids.

This chain links TRBV28 with TRBJ2-6; with no DNA, the TCRdb D assignment of TRBD2 cannot be verified. This CDR3 is built from 17 residues. Germline-derived CDR1 and CDR2 are MDHEN and SYDVKM. The CDR3 loop reads CASSFGGLVSGANVLTF.

This clonotype is identified as medium-sized from frequency. V usage is TRBV11-3 and J usage is TRBJ2-1; TCRdb returns TRBD2, unconfirmable since there is no DNA. Per germline, CDR1 SGHNT and CDR2 YENEEA. This CDR3 is built from 15 residues. CDR3 amino acids: CASSLKGEGDDEQFF.

The rearrangement uses TRBV18 and TRBJ2-7; TCRdb's D call, TRBD1, is unchecked because there is no DNA. This CDR3 comprises 15 residues. Germline lookup yields CDR1 KGHSH and CDR2 LQKENI. The CDR3 reads CASSQRTGRGDEQYF.

V and J are TRBV3-1 and TRBJ2-7; the TCRdb call, TRBD1, lacks DNA for checking. This CDR3 region has 14 residues. Germline V CDR1 and CDR2: LGHDT, YNNKEL (reference sequence). CDR3: CASSLSGQGYEQYF.

The chain links TRBV18 to TRBJ2-4; TCRdb lists TRBD1, though no DNA is available to test this call. This CDR3 has 16 amino acids. CDR1 is KGHSH, CDR2 LQKENI, per germline. The chain's CDR3 is CASSPPGTRGLNIQYF.

This clonotype is deemed medium-sized by its frequency. This chain joins TRBV11-2 and TRBJ2-1; without DNA, the TCRdb call of TRBD2 cannot be checked. This CDR3 has 15 residues. CDR1 is SGHAT and CDR2 is FQNNGV in the germline V gene. The CDR3 is CASSQGLAGVVEQFF.

The chain combines TRBV9 with TRBJ2-4; TCRdb's D gene call, TRBD1, goes unchecked for lack of DNA. Germline CDR1 and CDR2: SGDLS and YYNGEE. CDR3 length equals 14 residues. The CDR3 loop is CASSVEDRLNIQYF. Complete variable domain (other parts from reference TRBV9 and TRBJ2-4): DSGVTQTPKHLITATGQRVTLRCSPRSGDLSVYWYQQSLDQGLQFLIQYYNGEERAKGNILERFSAQQFPDLHSELNLSSLELGDSALYFCASSVEDRLNIQYFGAGTRLSVL.

CDR3 loop: CASSSRGRKYEQYF. The V call is TRBV28, the J call TRBJ2-7; TCRdb calls TRBD1, which cannot be checked without DNA. The CDR3 loop spans 14 amino acids. Germline V lookup: CDR1 MDHEN, CDR2 SYDVKM.

The chain joins TRBV9 to TRBJ2-3; TCRdb reports TRBD2, a call that lacks DNA to check it against. Germline CDR1 is SGDLS and CDR2 is YYNGEE. This CDR3 has 16 amino acids. CDR3 amino acids: CASSVLTSGREDTQYF.

This rearrangement joins TRBV7-2 to TRBJ2-7; TCRdb selects TRBD1, and the lack of DNA leaves this call unchecked. The V gene's germline CDR1 is SGHTA and CDR2 FQGNSA. This CDR3 is built from 14 residues. CDR3 protein: CASSLVTGRREQYF.

The chain is built from TRBV4-2 and TRBJ2-3. Germline V gene data show CDR1 as LGHNA and CDR2 as YNFKEQ. CDR3 length: 11 amino acids. The chain's CDR3 is CASSATDTQYF.